The 11 T cell receptor beta chains reported below all come from one sample, sequenced in a study of regulatory T cells in long-lasting Graves disease (dated by TCRdb to 2020 to 2022). The time point label of this sample denotes: newly diagnosed GD, antithyroid drugs for less than 3 months. For both TCR sequencing and RNA sequencing, RNA was extracted from PBMCs in TRIzol. The library was built by means of multiplex PCR. Data came from an Illumina HiSeq 4000. CDR3 regions were amplified by Arm-PCR with iRepertoire HTBI primers to construct TCR beta libraries. The raw public reads went through TCRdb reprocessing: fastp at Q25, MiXCR clone calling, in-frame beta chains kept. Rows are combined by CDR3 protein, so each entry shows the most common genes and DNA. In this sample the table shows a few hundred thousand distinct CDR3 sequences, about 14% of which occur a single time. In total, the top ten clones hold roughly 10% of the sample.

These records were also assigned to another study, of T cells in Graves' hyperthyroidism and ophthalmopathy.

This material consisted of peripheral blood mononuclear cells (PBMCs), taken at new diagnosis, from a patient treated with antithyroid drugs. Receptors originate from a man younger than 40 with Graves disease. Donor details come from another sample of the same person, matched by shared clones.

This clonotype showed up many times. The V gene is TRBV6-2 or TRBV6-3, the J gene TRBJ1-1, with D tentatively TRBD1 (5 bases). The V and J ends lost 2 bases and 8 bases respectively, with 9 bases between them. Germline V gene lookup returns CDR1 MNHEY and CDR2 SVGEGT. The CDR3 is 12 residues long. The CDR3 sequence is CASSYGAGEAFF. CDR3 coding DNA: TGTGCCAGCAGTTACGGGGCAGGGGAAGCTTTCTTT.

The chain recombines TRBV7-9 with TRBJ2-1, with D hard to call. The CDR3 runs 14 residues. CDR1 is SEHNR and CDR2 is FQNEAQ in the germline V gene (reference sequence). V was cut by 3 bases and J by 5 bases, with 11 bases left in between. This chain's CDR3 is CASSFVWTDNEQFF. CDR3 nucleotides: TGTGCCAGCAGCTTCGTTTGGACCGACAATGAGCAGTTCTTC.

This clonotype was detected many times. The chain couples TRBV9 to TRBJ2-3; TRBD2 agrees at 10 bases. Germline V gives CDR1 SGDLS, CDR2 YYNGEE. The CDR3 spans 15 residues. After removal of 0 bases from V and 6 bases from J, the junction contained 4 bases not matched to a gene. The CDR3 nucleotides read TGTGCCAGCAGCGTAGGGCTAGCGGGGGAGGATACGCAGTATTTT. Its translation is CASSVGLAGEDTQYF. The whole variable domain, filled in from reference TRBV9 and TRBJ2-3, reads DSGVTQTPKHLITATGQRVTLRCSPRSGDLSVYWYQQSLDQGLQFLIQYYNGEERAKGNILERFSAQQFPDLHSELNLSSLELGDSALYFCASSVGLAGEDTQYFGPGTRLTVL.

This clonotype was found many times. The V call is TRBV7-2, the J call TRBJ1-2; D not certain. The CDR3 runs to 15 residues. Trimming took 2 bases from V and 0 from J, leaving 10 bases between them. Germline CDR1 SGHTA, CDR2 FQGNSA. Written as DNA, the CDR3 is TGTGCCAGCAGCTTATCGCTAGGAGCTAACTATGGCTACACCTTC. Translation gives CASSLSLGANYGYTF.

This clonotype has ten or more counts. This chain connects TRBV25-1 to TRBJ1-5; D may be TRBD1 (6 bases). Germline V gene sequence: CDR1 MGHDK, CDR2 SYGVNS. The CDR3 runs 19 residues. With 3 bases removed from V and 1 base from J, the gap between germline ends came to 22 bases. The CDR3 coding sequence is TGTGCCAGCAGTGACGCCGGAACCCGACAGGCAAGGAGCAATCAGCCCCAGCATTTT. Its translation is CASSDAGTRQARSNQPQHF.

This clonotype was detected only a few times. The gene calls are TRBV4-1 and TRBJ2-5; perhaps TRBD1 as D (6 bases). Germline loops: CDR1 MGHRA, CDR2 YSYEKL. Trimming stripped 4 bases from V and 5 bases from J, with 14 bases between. This CDR3 spans 14 amino acids. CDR3 in amino acids: CASSPPGVPETQYF. DNA of the CDR3: TGCGCCAGCAGCCCACCAGGGGTACCGGAGACCCAGTACTTC.

This clonotype was recorded many times. This rearrangement joins TRBV24-1 to TRBJ2-7; D is perhaps TRBD1 (6 bases). Trimming shortened V by 2 bases and J by 2 bases, and 12 bases separated the two germline ends. The CDR3 consists of 15 residues. In germline, CDR1 is KGHDR, CDR2 SFDVKD. The CDR3 sequence: CATSDSTDSAYEQYF. The DNA of the CDR3 is TGTGCCACCAGTGATTCCACGGACAGCGCCTACGAGCAGTACTTC.

This clonotype has ten or more counts. The rearrangement joins TRBV2 to TRBJ2-1, with 10 bases lining up with TRBD2. Germline CDR1 is SNHLY and CDR2 is FYNNEI. The junction had 12 bases not matched to a gene; V was cut back by 6 bases and J by 7 bases. CDR3 length equals 16 residues. The CDR3 nucleotides read TGTGCCAGCAGGGGGGCTAGCGGGAGTAAAAGGAATGAGCAGTTCTTC. It translates to CASRGASGSKRNEQFF.

This clonotype was recorded at least ten times. CDR3 amino acids: CASSLPGRVWETQYF. The CDR3 DNA reads as TGTGCCAGCAGTTTGCCCGGCAGGGTCTGGGAGACCCAGTACTTC. The chain employs TRBV27 and TRBJ2-5; weak D call: TRBD1 (5 bases). The CDR3 is made up of 15 amino acids. CDR1 and CDR2 (germline): MNHEY, SMNVEV (reference sequence). Trimming stripped 3 bases from V and 5 bases from J, with 16 bases between.

This clonotype was counted a few times. This chain uses TRBV11-2 with TRBJ2-1; TRBD1 matches 9 bases. Germline V CDR1 and CDR2: SGHAT, FQNNGV. The CDR3 has 19 residues. V trimming: 1 base; J trimming: 5 bases; junction bases outside the gene matches: 15. Here the CDR3 reads CASSLVGGPGQGPHNEQFF. Here the CDR3 DNA reads TGTGCCAGCAGCTTAGTTGGGGGCCCGGGACAGGGACCCCACAATGAGCAGTTCTTC.

This rearrangement joins TRBV20-1 to TRBJ2-7; D not certain. This CDR3 has 14 residues. Trimming left V 3 bases short and J 0 bases short, with 12 bases between. Germline V gene sequence: CDR1 DFQATT, CDR2 SNEGSKA (reference sequence). CDR3 loop: CSARSAGPSYEQYF. DNA of the CDR3: TGCAGTGCTAGGTCGGCAGGTCCCTCCTACGAGCAGTACTTC.